The 2 T cell receptor beta chains presented below share a single source sample, sequenced in a study of T cell responses to AZD1222 COVID-19 vaccine. Using immunoSEQ multiplex PCR, the repertoire was profiled, and TCRdb retains in-frame clones only, with some absent. The repertoire holds tens of thousands of clones, roughly nine tenths seen once, with about 5.2% in the top ten. Sequenced material: peripheral blood, taken on day 0 of AZD1222 vaccination. The source of these receptors is an adult in good health.

V gene TRBV3-1 (or the pseudogene TRBV3-2) combines with J gene TRBJ2-5; 8 nucleotides match TRBD2. Trimming removed 5 bases from V and 5 bases from J; junction bases left unmatched: 10. The CDR3 covers 15 residues. Germline assignment: CDR1 LGHDT and CDR2 YNNKEL (reference sequence). CDR3 sequence: CASSSQAGGWETQYF. As DNA, the CDR3 is TGTGCCAGCAGCTCCCAGGCGGGGGGATGGGAGACCCAGTACTTC.

The V gene is TRBV9, the J gene TRBJ1-6; D gene ambiguous. Germline loops: CDR1 SGDLS, CDR2 YYNGEE. The CDR3 runs 15 residues. The V end lost 4 bases, the J end lost 4 bases, and 12 bases lay between the germline ends. The CDR3 spells CASSPRGAYNSPLHF. Written as DNA, the CDR3 is TGTGCCAGCAGCCCCCGGGGAGCGTATAATTCACCCCTCCACTTT.